The text below deals with one T cell receptor (beta chain). What it recognizes is unknown. The data belong to a study of post-analysis software for immune sequencing data. About the research overall: Recorded subtypes: relapsing-remitting, secondary progressive, progressive-relapsing; some patients unannotated.

Per the germline V gene, CDR1 is SGHRS and CDR2 is YFSETQ. The CDR3 covers 15 residues. The V gene end was trimmed by 3 bases and the J gene end by 3 bases; junction bases not matched to a gene: 6. The authors incorporated unique molecular identifiers into the TCR beta cDNA libraries. TCRdb ran MiXCR on the PCR reads and lists one entry per CDR3 protein. The sample has some 890,000 distinct CDR3 sequences, approximately 57% seen once; the top ten hold around 4.5%. Overall study findings and caveats: A few TRBV segments were significantly more frequent in patients than in controls. TRBV5-6, TRBV5-1 and TRBV20-1 were among these segments. Clustering by F measure revealed strong co-clustering among samples prepared together in one batch.

Sample: blood. The V gene is TRBV5-1, the J gene TRBJ2-4, with 7 bases matching TRBD1. The TCR comes from a girl between 5 and 17 years old with multiple sclerosis. CDR3 in DNA: TGCGCCAGCAGCTGGGGACAGATTAACAAAAACATTCAGTACTTC. This gives the protein CASSWGQINKNIQYF.